A selection of T cell receptor beta chains follows, all from one sample in a study of T cells in Graves' hyperthyroidism and ophthalmopathy. From the multiplex PCR reads, TCRdb called clonotypes with MiXCR, one entry per CDR3 protein. This table holds about 49,000 distinct CDR3 sequences, about 54% found once. The sequencing input was peripheral blood or thyroid tissue (not recorded which). The source is a man aged 18 to 29 with Graves' hyperthyroidism. Each CDR3 is given with its conserved first and last residue. A D gene is named only where the DNA matches it firmly. Not every row has a clone size; where given, it reads once, few, many or a size class.

D: TRBD1
J: TRBJ2-5
size: once
V: TRBV7-2
DNA: TGTGCCAGCAGCTTCGGGACAGGGGGCGCCATACGGGAGACCCAGTACTTC
CDR3: CASSFGTGGAIRETQYF

D: .
J: TRBJ1-6
size: .
V: TRBV7-9
DNA: TGTGCCAGCAGTGAAGCAAGGGGATCACCCCTCCACTTT
CDR3: CASSEARGSPLHF

D: .
J: TRBJ1-1
size: .
V: TRBV4-2
DNA: TGTGCCAGCAGCCAACCCGACAGGATCGGGACTGAAGCTTTCTTT
CDR3: CASSQPDRIGTEAFF

D: TRBD1
J: TRBJ1-5
size: many
V: TRBV28
DNA: TGTGCCAGCAGTTACCGTGACAGGGGGCGTCAGCCCCAGCATTTT
CDR3: CASSYRDRGRQPQHF

D: .
J: TRBJ1-3
size: .
V: TRBV20-1
DNA: TGCAGTGCTAGAGTTCCCGGCAGGGCCTCTGGAAACACCATATATTTT
CDR3: CSARVPGRASGNTIYF

D: .
J: TRBJ1-4
size: .
V: TRBV4-1
DNA: TGCGCCAGCGGCCCGATTATTAATGAGAAACTGTTTTTT
CDR3: CASGPIINEKLFF

D: TRBD1
J: TRBJ2-6
size: .
V: TRBV30
DNA: TGTGCCTGGAGCGAACCGGGACAGGGGGCTTACTGGGCCAACGTCCTGACTTTC
CDR3: CAWSEPGQGAYWANVLTF

D: .
J: TRBJ1-1
size: many
V: TRBV7-9
DNA: TGTGCCAGCAGCGCGAACACTGAAGCTTTCTTT
CDR3: CASSANTEAFF

D: .
J: TRBJ2-2
size: many
V: TRBV5-1
DNA: TGCGCCAGCAGTTTGTCGGGGGCGAACACCGGGGAGCTGTTTTTT
CDR3: CASSLSGANTGELFF

D: .
J: TRBJ1-6
size: .
V: TRBV2
DNA: TGTGCCAGCAGTGAGCTCGGTTCACCCCTCCACTTT
CDR3: CASSELGSPLHF

D: TRBD2
J: TRBJ2-5
size: .
V: TRBV7-2
DNA: TGTGCCAGCAGCTCAGTACTAGCGGGGGGCGGAGAGACCCAGTACTTC
CDR3: CASSSVLAGGGETQYF

D: .
J: TRBJ1-1
size: .
V: TRBV20-1
DNA: TGCAGTGCTAGGGGTAATCTGGAGATTTACACTGAAGCTTTCTTT
CDR3: CSARGNLEIYTEAFF

D: TRBD2
J: TRBJ2-3
size: once
V: TRBV10-3
DNA: TGTGCCACCCATAGCGGGAGAGATGGAGATACGCAGTATTTT
CDR3: CATHSGRDGDTQYF

D: .
J: TRBJ1-1
size: .
V: TRBV19
DNA: TGTGCCAGTAGTTTTTCCAGGGACACTGAAGCTTTCTTT
CDR3: CASSFSRDTEAFF

D: .
J: TRBJ2-3
size: many
V: TRBV15
DNA: TGTGCCACCGCGGGCACAGATACGCAGTATTTT
CDR3: CATAGTDTQYF

D: TRBD1
J: TRBJ2-5
size: .
V: TRBV4-1
DNA: TGTGCCAGCAGCCAAGATGGCCCGGGACAGCGAGAGACCCAGTACTTC
CDR3: CASSQDGPGQRETQYF

D: TRBD2
J: TRBJ2-7
size: many
V: TRBV6-5
DNA: TGTGCCAGCAGTTATGGGGCGGGAGTTTCCTACGAGCAGTACTTC
CDR3: CASSYGAGVSYEQYF

D: .
J: TRBJ2-6
size: many
V: TRBV19
DNA: TGTGCCAGCCGACTGAGTGGCTCTGGGGCCAACGTCCTGACTTTC
CDR3: CASRLSGSGANVLTF

D: .
J: TRBJ1-1
size: .
V: TRBV12-3/TRBV12-4
DNA: TGTGCCAGCAGTTCAGCTGCGGGGGGTGTGAACACTGAAGCTTTCTTT
CDR3: CASSSAAGGVNTEAFF

D: TRBD1
J: TRBJ2-7
size: .
V: TRBV20-1
DNA: TGCAGCGCTAGTCCACCCAGGGGGCCTAACTTGCGGACCTACGAGCGGTACTTC
CDR3: CSASPPRGPNLRTYERYF

D: .
J: TRBJ1-5
size: many
V: TRBV15
DNA: TGTGCCACCAGCAGGGTATCTAGCAATCAGCCCCAGCATTTT
CDR3: CATSRVSSNQPQHF

D: .
J: TRBJ1-4
size: many
V: TRBV27
DNA: TGTGCCAGCAGTTCAACCAGCGGGGTACGGGAAAAACTGTTTTTT
CDR3: CASSSTSGVREKLFF

D: .
J: TRBJ1-6
size: .
V: TRBV6-1
DNA: TGTGCCAGCAGCCGGGGGAATTCACCCCTCCACTTT
CDR3: CASSRGNSPLHF

D: TRBD2
J: TRBJ2-7
size: .
V: TRBV7-2
DNA: TGTGCCAGCAGCTTAGCGCTTCCGGGACTAGCGGGGGCCTACGAGCAGTACTTC
CDR3: CASSLALPGLAGAYEQYF

D: .
J: TRBJ2-5
size: many
V: TRBV5-1
DNA: TGCGCCAGCAGCTTGACGGAGAGGTACCAAGAGACCCAGTACTTC
CDR3: CASSLTERYQETQYF

D: .
J: TRBJ2-7
size: many
V: TRBV20-1
DNA: TGCAGTGCTCGGGGGCCCCGCGAGCAGTACTTC
CDR3: CSARGPREQYF

D: .
J: TRBJ2-5
size: .
V: TRBV7-2
DNA: TGTGCCAGCAGCTTGGATAGCGAGACACAAGAGACCCAGTACTTC
CDR3: CASSLDSETQETQYF

D: .
J: TRBJ2-7
size: many
V: TRBV20-1
DNA: TGCAGTGTGTTCAGGGACTGGGACGAGCAGTACTTC
CDR3: CSVFRDWDEQYF

D: .
J: TRBJ1-3
size: .
V: TRBV12-3/TRBV12-4
DNA: TGTGCCAGCAGTCTACAGGGAAACGCTGGGAACACCATATATTTT
CDR3: CASSLQGNAGNTIYF

D: TRBD1
J: TRBJ1-1
size: .
V: TRBV10-3
DNA: TGTGCCATCAGTGGGGACAGGGGGCCGAACACTGAAGCTTTCTTT
CDR3: CAISGDRGPNTEAFF

D: .
J: TRBJ2-7
size: .
V: TRBV10-3
DNA: TGTGCCATCAGTGACAGGGGCGTTACGGACGAGCAGTACTTC
CDR3: CAISDRGVTDEQYF

D: .
J: TRBJ1-6
size: .
V: TRBV7-6
DNA: TGTGCCAGCAGCTTACTGGGGGCGAATTCACCCCTCCACTTT
CDR3: CASSLLGANSPLHF

D: TRBD1
J: TRBJ2-7
size: once
V: TRBV15
DNA: TGTGCCACCAGCAGAAGCTCAGGGGGCGAGCAGTACTTC
CDR3: CATSRSSGGEQYF

D: TRBD1
J: TRBJ1-1
size: .
V: TRBV29-1
DNA: TGCAGCGTTGGGGAAGGCAGGGGGCGAGCTTTCTTT
CDR3: CSVGEGRGRAFF

D: TRBD1
J: TRBJ1-5
size: .
V: TRBV20-1
DNA: TGCAGTGTCGCACAGGGGCCCAATCAGCCCCAGCATTTT
CDR3: CSVAQGPNQPQHF

D: .
J: TRBJ2-7
size: medium-sized
V: TRBV20-1
DNA: TGCAGTGCTAGGAGATATGACTACGAGCAGTACTTC
CDR3: CSARRYDYEQYF

D: .
J: TRBJ2-5
size: .
V: TRBV20-1
DNA: TGCGGAACAGGGCTCCAAGAGGCCCAGTACTTC
CDR3: CGTGLQEAQYF

D: .
J: TRBJ1-5
size: many
V: TRBV20-1
DNA: TGCAGTGCTAGCTGGACAAATAGCAATCAGCCCCAGCATTTT
CDR3: CSASWTNSNQPQHF

D: TRBD2
J: TRBJ2-7
size: .
V: TRBV29-1
DNA: TGCAGCATCCGGGGGGAGGGAGACGAGCAGTACTTC
CDR3: CSIRGEGDEQYF

D: TRBD1
J: TRBJ1-1
size: .
V: TRBV19
DNA: TGTGCCAGTAGTACAACAGGGGGCACTAAAGCTTTCTTC
CDR3: CASSTTGGTKAFF

D: TRBD1
J: TRBJ2-2
size: few
V: TRBV6-1
DNA: TGTGCCAGCAGTGGAGTACAGGGGGCAGACACCGGGGAGCTGTTTTTT
CDR3: CASSGVQGADTGELFF

D: TRBD1
J: TRBJ1-2
size: .
V: TRBV12-3/TRBV12-4
DNA: TGTGCCAGCACTAGGACAGGGGACCTCTATGGCTACACCTTC
CDR3: CASTRTGDLYGYTF

D: .
J: TRBJ1-1
size: many
V: TRBV25-1
DNA: TGTGCCAGCAGTGAAGGGTGGGCGTGGACTGAAGCTTTCTTT
CDR3: CASSEGWAWTEAFF

D: .
J: TRBJ2-6
size: few
V: TRBV15
DNA: TGTGCCACCAGCGGGTCACTCTCTGGGGCCAACGTCCTGACTTTC
CDR3: CATSGSLSGANVLTF

D: .
J: TRBJ2-7
size: .
V: TRBV2
DNA: TGTGCCAGCAGTGCAGGAGCGACCTACGTGCAGTACTTC
CDR3: CASSAGATYVQYF

D: .
J: TRBJ1-5
size: .
V: TRBV6-6
DNA: TGTGCCAGCGTTCTCCAACCCCTCAATCAGCCCCAGCATTTT
CDR3: CASVLQPLNQPQHF

D: .
J: TRBJ2-3
size: many
V: TRBV7-2
DNA: TGTGCCAGCAGCCCCAGTTTGGGGGTGGATACGCAGTATTTT
CDR3: CASSPSLGVDTQYF